Listed below are T cell receptor beta chains from one sample, sequenced in a study of blood T cells in healthy people across ages. TCRdb processed the 5' RACE reads anew with MiXCR; each CDR3 protein has one entry. This table has about 1 million distinct CDR3 sequences, more than 35% appearing once. The material sequenced was blood. The origin of the receptors is a woman aged 60-70 years in good health. Both conserved end residues are part of each CDR3. Fields, in order: CDR3 DNA, CDR3 protein, J gene, V gene, clone size, CDR3 length, D gene. The D gene is left open where the match is weak. Size tells how often a clone was seen (once, few, many) or the class of an expanded clone, and some rows leave it out.

cdr3_nt: TGTGCCAGCAGATCCCAGGGGGGCACAGATACGCAGTATTTT
cdr3_aa: CASRSQGGTDTQYF
j_call: TRBJ2-3
v_call: TRBV12-3/TRBV12-4
clone_size: -
cdr3_length: 14
d_call: TRBD1

cdr3_nt: TGTGCCAGCAGCTTAGGGAAGAACACTGAAGCTTTCTTT
cdr3_aa: CASSLGKNTEAFF
j_call: TRBJ1-1
v_call: TRBV5-1
clone_size: -
cdr3_length: 13
d_call: -

cdr3_nt: TGTGCCAGCAGCCGACAGTACATGAACACTGAAGCTTTCTTT
cdr3_aa: CASSRQYMNTEAFF
j_call: TRBJ1-1
v_call: TRBV5-5
clone_size: few
cdr3_length: 14
d_call: -

cdr3_nt: TGCAGTGCTCCAGCGGGAGAGTTAAAAGATACGCAGTATTTT
cdr3_aa: CSAPAGELKDTQYF
j_call: TRBJ2-3
v_call: TRBV20-1
clone_size: -
cdr3_length: 14
d_call: TRBD2

cdr3_nt: TGCGCCAGCAGCTTGGATGGGGGCACCGGGGAGCTGTTTTTT
cdr3_aa: CASSLDGGTGELFF
j_call: TRBJ2-2
v_call: TRBV5-1
clone_size: few
cdr3_length: 14
d_call: -

cdr3_nt: TGTGCCAGCACCCGACAAGGGGGGGCTGGGGCCAACGTCCTGACTTTC
cdr3_aa: CASTRQGGAGANVLTF
j_call: TRBJ2-6
v_call: TRBV5-5
clone_size: few
cdr3_length: 16
d_call: -

cdr3_nt: TGCGCCAGCAGCCCGACGCGAGGCGGACAGGGGTACGAGCAGTACTTC
cdr3_aa: CASSPTRGGQGYEQYF
j_call: TRBJ2-7
v_call: TRBV4-1
clone_size: -
cdr3_length: 16
d_call: TRBD1

cdr3_nt: TGTGCCAGCAGCTTTCGTAGAAACACTGAAGCTTTCTTT
cdr3_aa: CASSFRRNTEAFF
j_call: TRBJ1-1
v_call: TRBV11-3
clone_size: few
cdr3_length: 13
d_call: -

cdr3_nt: TGTGCCAGCAGCCCCCGGGTAGGGGCTGGCGGGAGCGGAACCCAGTACTTC
cdr3_aa: CASSPRVGAGGSGTQYF
j_call: TRBJ2-7
v_call: TRBV3-1
clone_size: few
cdr3_length: 17
d_call: TRBD2

cdr3_nt: TGCGCCAGCAGCTTGAATGGACAGGGCAAAAAACTGTTTTTT
cdr3_aa: CASSLNGQGKKLFF
j_call: TRBJ1-4
v_call: TRBV5-1
clone_size: -
cdr3_length: 14
d_call: TRBD1

cdr3_nt: TGTGCCAGCAGTTCCCCTACACCCTCGGGGACTAGCGAGGATGAGCAGTTCTTC
cdr3_aa: CASSSPTPSGTSEDEQFF
j_call: TRBJ2-1
v_call: TRBV12-3/TRBV12-4
clone_size: -
cdr3_length: 18
d_call: TRBD2

cdr3_nt: TGTGCCAGCAGTCTAGCGGGAGGAGGGTACAATAAGCAGTTCTTC
cdr3_aa: CASSLAGGGYNKQFF
j_call: TRBJ2-1
v_call: TRBV6-2/TRBV6-3
clone_size: -
cdr3_length: 15
d_call: TRBD2

cdr3_nt: TGCAGCGCGGGCGCCCCCGGAGCCAAAAACATTCAGTACTTC
cdr3_aa: CSAGAPGAKNIQYF
j_call: TRBJ2-4
v_call: TRBV29-1
clone_size: many
cdr3_length: 14
d_call: -

cdr3_nt: TGTGCCAGCAGTGAATGGGGAAAGGGGGCTTACGAGCAGTACTTC
cdr3_aa: CASSEWGKGAYEQYF
j_call: TRBJ2-7
v_call: TRBV2
clone_size: few
cdr3_length: 15
d_call: TRBD1

cdr3_nt: TGTGCCAGCAGTTTATCCGGTATGACTTCTAGGGGATCACCCCTCCACTTT
cdr3_aa: CASSLSGMTSRGSPLHF
j_call: TRBJ1-6
v_call: TRBV27
clone_size: -
cdr3_length: 17
d_call: -

cdr3_nt: TGCAGTGCTAGATCGGATCAAGAGACCCAGTACTTC
cdr3_aa: CSARSDQETQYF
j_call: TRBJ2-5
v_call: TRBV20-1
clone_size: few
cdr3_length: 12
d_call: -

cdr3_nt: TGCAGTGCTAGGGACAGGGTTAGTTATGATGAGCAGTTCTTC
cdr3_aa: CSARDRVSYDEQFF
j_call: TRBJ2-1
v_call: TRBV20-1
clone_size: -
cdr3_length: 14
d_call: TRBD1

cdr3_nt: TGTGCCAGCAGCCAAGATCTGCCTAGCGGGGCCGCGGATACGCAGTATTTT
cdr3_aa: CASSQDLPSGAADTQYF
j_call: TRBJ2-3
v_call: TRBV14
clone_size: -
cdr3_length: 17
d_call: TRBD2

cdr3_nt: TGCGCCAGCAGCCAAGAAGGGGTTGCCCGGGAAGCTTTCTTT
cdr3_aa: CASSQEGVAREAFF
j_call: TRBJ1-1
v_call: TRBV4-1
clone_size: -
cdr3_length: 14
d_call: -

cdr3_nt: TGCAGTGCTAGTCTGGGCCACGGGGGGAGATCAAACGAGCAGTACTTC
cdr3_aa: CSASLGHGGRSNEQYF
j_call: TRBJ2-7
v_call: TRBV20-1
clone_size: few
cdr3_length: 16
d_call: TRBD2

cdr3_nt: TGCAGTGCTAGAAGCTCTACTAGCGGGAGAGGAACAGGTAATGAGCAGTTCTTC
cdr3_aa: CSARSSTSGRGTGNEQFF
j_call: TRBJ2-1
v_call: TRBV20-1
clone_size: -
cdr3_length: 18
d_call: TRBD2

cdr3_nt: TGTGCCAGCAGCCGACGGACGGATACAGATACGCAGTATTTT
cdr3_aa: CASSRRTDTDTQYF
j_call: TRBJ2-3
v_call: TRBV13
clone_size: -
cdr3_length: 14
d_call: -

cdr3_nt: TGTGCCACCAGCAGAGGCGTACAGGGAGCCAAAAACATTCAGTACTTC
cdr3_aa: CATSRGVQGAKNIQYF
j_call: TRBJ2-4
v_call: TRBV15
clone_size: -
cdr3_length: 16
d_call: -

cdr3_nt: TGTGCCTGGAGTGTTTATAGCAATCAGCCCCAGCATTTT
cdr3_aa: CAWSVYSNQPQHF
j_call: TRBJ1-5
v_call: TRBV30
clone_size: -
cdr3_length: 13
d_call: -

cdr3_nt: TGTGCCAGCAGTAGGGGGGGGCTACACCTCAGCACAGATACGCAGTATTTT
cdr3_aa: CASSRGGLHLSTDTQYF
j_call: TRBJ2-3
v_call: TRBV5-6
clone_size: -
cdr3_length: 17
d_call: -

cdr3_nt: TGTGCCATCAGTGCGGCTCCGAGACTCGTAAATGAGCAGTTCTTC
cdr3_aa: CAISAAPRLVNEQFF
j_call: TRBJ2-1
v_call: TRBV10-3
clone_size: -
cdr3_length: 15
d_call: -

cdr3_nt: TGTGCCAGCAGCTTGGGTGCGCGGGAGGGCCAAGAGACCCAGTACTTC
cdr3_aa: CASSLGAREGQETQYF
j_call: TRBJ2-5
v_call: TRBV5-6
clone_size: few
cdr3_length: 16
d_call: TRBD2

cdr3_nt: TGTGCCAGCAGTGAAGATTTAAGCGAAAAGCAGTTCTTC
cdr3_aa: CASSEDLSEKQFF
j_call: TRBJ2-1
v_call: TRBV6-1
clone_size: -
cdr3_length: 13
d_call: -

cdr3_nt: TGTGCCAGCAGCTCCCGCGCGTGGGACAGGGGGCGCGGTGAGCAGTTCTTC
cdr3_aa: CASSSRAWDRGRGEQFF
j_call: TRBJ2-1
v_call: TRBV11-1
clone_size: -
cdr3_length: 17
d_call: TRBD1

cdr3_nt: TGTGCCAGCAGGGGCTGGACTAGCGGGAGGACTTGGCAGTTCTTC
cdr3_aa: CASRGWTSGRTWQFF
j_call: TRBJ2-1
v_call: TRBV25-1
clone_size: -
cdr3_length: 15
d_call: TRBD2

cdr3_nt: TGCAGTGCGATGACAGGGTTATTCGACAATGAGCAGTACTTC
cdr3_aa: CSAMTGLFDNEQYF
j_call: TRBJ2-7
v_call: TRBV20-1
clone_size: -
cdr3_length: 14
d_call: TRBD1

cdr3_nt: TGTGCCAGCAGCGTCAACACAGGAGGGGGAGAGACCCAGTACTTC
cdr3_aa: CASSVNTGGGETQYF
j_call: TRBJ2-5
v_call: TRBV9
clone_size: -
cdr3_length: 15
d_call: -

cdr3_nt: TGTGCCAGCAGTTTAACCACTAGCGGGGCTAGCACAGATACGCAGTATTTT
cdr3_aa: CASSLTTSGASTDTQYF
j_call: TRBJ2-3
v_call: TRBV6-6
clone_size: few
cdr3_length: 17
d_call: TRBD2

cdr3_nt: TGTGCCACAGGGGGGAGGTCAGCCTACGAGCAGTACTTC
cdr3_aa: CATGGRSAYEQYF
j_call: TRBJ2-7
v_call: TRBV6-5
clone_size: -
cdr3_length: 13
d_call: -

cdr3_nt: TGTGCCACCGAATCCCGGGACTCTAACTATGGCTACACCTTC
cdr3_aa: CATESRDSNYGYTF
j_call: TRBJ1-2
v_call: TRBV12-3/TRBV12-4
clone_size: -
cdr3_length: 14
d_call: -

cdr3_nt: TGTGCCAGCAGCCAAGAACCCGACAGGGAAACGAATCAGCCCCAGCATTTT
cdr3_aa: CASSQEPDRETNQPQHF
j_call: TRBJ1-5
v_call: TRBV14
clone_size: -
cdr3_length: 17
d_call: TRBD1

cdr3_nt: TGCAGTGCTAGTCCTCCGGCCGGGGGGGCGGAAAAACTGTTTTTT
cdr3_aa: CSASPPAGGAEKLFF
j_call: TRBJ1-4
v_call: TRBV20-1
clone_size: -
cdr3_length: 15
d_call: -

cdr3_nt: TGTGCCATCAGGGAGCAGGGGTCAGGAGATACGCAGTATTTT
cdr3_aa: CAIREQGSGDTQYF
j_call: TRBJ2-3
v_call: TRBV10-3
clone_size: -
cdr3_length: 14
d_call: -

cdr3_nt: TGTGCCAGCAGCTTAAAAGGACAGGCCCGTAATGAAAAACTGTTTTTT
cdr3_aa: CASSLKGQARNEKLFF
j_call: TRBJ1-4
v_call: TRBV7-6
clone_size: few
cdr3_length: 16
d_call: TRBD1

cdr3_nt: TGCGCCGGCAGCGGGAGGACAGCAAGAGGTGGCAAAAACATTCAGTACTTC
cdr3_aa: CAGSGRTARGGKNIQYF
j_call: TRBJ2-4
v_call: TRBV5-1
clone_size: -
cdr3_length: 17
d_call: TRBD2

cdr3_nt: TGTGCCAGCACCGTCCTGGGACAGGGGTTGTCACCCCTCCACTTT
cdr3_aa: CASTVLGQGLSPLHF
j_call: TRBJ1-6
v_call: TRBV7-6
clone_size: -
cdr3_length: 15
d_call: TRBD1

cdr3_nt: TGCGCCAGCAGCTTGGTCTCCAGCGCCCCCTACGAGCAGTACTTC
cdr3_aa: CASSLVSSAPYEQYF
j_call: TRBJ2-7
v_call: TRBV5-1
clone_size: few
cdr3_length: 15
d_call: -

cdr3_nt: TGTGCCAGCAAGTTGGGTAACGGGATCCGCGGAGAGACCCAGTACTTC
cdr3_aa: CASKLGNGIRGETQYF
j_call: TRBJ2-5
v_call: TRBV27
clone_size: -
cdr3_length: 16
d_call: -

cdr3_nt: TGTGCCATCGCCGGGACTAGCAGGAATGAGCAGTTCTTC
cdr3_aa: CAIAGTSRNEQFF
j_call: TRBJ2-1
v_call: TRBV10-3
clone_size: few
cdr3_length: 13
d_call: TRBD2

cdr3_nt: TGCAGTGTAGACTTGGTAGCGTACGAGCAGTACTTC
cdr3_aa: CSVDLVAYEQYF
j_call: TRBJ2-7
v_call: TRBV20-1
clone_size: -
cdr3_length: 12
d_call: -

cdr3_nt: TGTGCCAGCAGTTTAGTTGTAGGTTCCTACGAGCAGTACTTC
cdr3_aa: CASSLVVGSYEQYF
j_call: TRBJ2-7
v_call: TRBV5-1
clone_size: many
cdr3_length: 14
d_call: -

cdr3_nt: TGCAGCGCTGGGGGCCCCGGCAGGGGGCATAGGGGTGAGCAGTTCTTC
cdr3_aa: CSAGGPGRGHRGEQFF
j_call: TRBJ2-1
v_call: TRBV29-1
clone_size: -
cdr3_length: 16
d_call: TRBD1